This T cell receptor beta chain appears in the sequencing data of a study of neurological immune-mediated disorders. Looked up from germline, CDR1 is LNHDA and CDR2 is SQIVND (reference sequence). Trimming cost V 3 bases and J 0 bases, with 17 bases left between them. The CDR3 extends over 17 amino acids. TCRdb used MiXCR to reprocess the 5' RACE reads, holding one entry per CDR3 protein. The data show around 80,000 distinct CDR3 sequences, 10% seen once. The V gene is TRBV19, the J gene TRBJ1-1, with TRBD1 as a possible D gene (5 bases). The receptor comes from a man in his forties in good health. Specimen: PBMCs. The CDR3: CASSMTRLGHLNTEAFF. The CDR3 region has the DNA TGTGCCAGTAGTATGACCAGGCTGGGGCACCTGAACACTGAAGCTTTCTTT.